A selection of T cell receptor beta chains follows, all from one sample in a study of tumor T cells in aggressive B-cell lymphoma. The assay was immunoSEQ multiplex PCR, and TCRdb's table has in-frame clones only and misses some. The sample lists about 5,600 clones, about 80% seen once, with approximately 3% in the top ten. The sample consisted of tumor tissue. These receptors came from an adult with diffuse large B cell lymphoma. Each CDR3 is given without its conserved first and last residue. Not all rows give a size; the values are once, few, many and, for expanded clones, a class.

clone size	V gene	J gene	CDR3 protein
-	TRBV28	TRBJ2-3	ASRPQPGLAGPARGTQY
-	TRBV2	TRBJ2-7	ASRKGAYEQY
-	TRBV9	TRBJ2-3	ASSVVLAGGRTDTQY
-	TRBV4-2	TRBJ2-3	ASSQAFDTQY
-	TRBV6-4	TRBJ2-5	ATSSDSHGTQY
-	TRBV5-1	TRBJ2-1	ASSLNIAGGPGEQF
few	TRBV5-1	TRBJ2-2	ASSFEGGLAGELF
few	TRBV19	TRBJ2-2	ASSLGLAGVVGELF
-	TRBV4-3	TRBJ2-7	ASSLDRTYEQY
-	TRBV19	TRBJ2-1	ASSAPRQGRNEQF
-	TRBV2	TRBJ1-4	ASSSGTGVEKLF
-	TRBV2	TRBJ2-5	ASSVRLSTSETQY
-	TRBV27	TRBJ2-5	ASRSGKRDQETQY
-	TRBV2	TRBJ1-5	ASSDGRAGNQPQH
-	TRBV28	TRBJ1-1	ASSPLRRGSAEAF
-	TRBV7-9	TRBJ2-3	ASSLGAPTGQY
-	TRBV7-8	-	ASSLGGVVSEQY
-	TRBV15	TRBJ2-7	ATSGDRGPYEQY
-	TRBV28	TRBJ2-7	ASSLGSGRGEQY
few	TRBV27	TRBJ2-7	ASSLLWVAGAYEQY
-	TRBV7-3	TRBJ2-3	ASSLVGGSTDTQY
few	TRBV27	TRBJ2-5	ASRSLRVGQETQY
-	TRBV9	TRBJ2-1	ASSGLGGGLNEQF
-	TRBV28	TRBJ2-2	ASSFSERMGGELF
-	TRBV27	TRBJ2-2	AIADPYTGELF
-	TRBV7-2	TRBJ2-7	ASAGWDREIEKQY
-	TRBV4-2	TRBJ2-1	ASSQEPASGYNEQF
-	TRBV19	TRBJ2-7	ASSIDPAGREQY
few	TRBV7-6	TRBJ2-7	ASNRGGLAGEFY
-	TRBV15	TRBJ2-1	ATSRGGSVGALHNEQF
-	TRBV28	TRBJ2-1	ASSLEMRNEQF
-	TRBV20-1	TRBJ1-1	SARDRGSAF